Following are 32 T cell receptor beta chains from one sample sequenced in a study of blood T cell repertoires in COVID-19. Assay used: immunoSEQ multiplex PCR; TCRdb lists only in-frame clones, some missing. The sample lists around 70,000 clones, approximately 85% occurring once. Specimen: peripheral blood. The source of these receptors is a human donor in a cohort sampled during active COVID-19.

CDR3 in DNA: TGTGCCAGTACCCAGGGGCCGGGAGGAGCTGATACGCAGTATTTT. Protein: CASTQGPGGADTQYF. The chain is built from TRBV19 and TRBJ2-3; tentatively, D is TRBD2 (7 bases). Trimming took 7 bases from V and 6 from J, leaving 20 bases between them. The CDR3 is made up of 15 amino acids. The germline V gene encodes CDR1 LNHDA and CDR2 SQIVND (reference sequence).

The J gene is TRBJ2-3, the V gene TRBV6-6; TRBD2 might be the D (5 bases). This CDR3 spans 14 amino acids. The ends were cut back, 8 bases at V and 3 bases at J, with 15 bases in the middle. Looked up from germline, CDR1 is MNHNY and CDR2 is SVGAGI (reference sequence). The CDR3 DNA is TGTGCCAGCCTCGACGAGCGGAGAACAGATACGCAGTATTTT. It translates to CASLDERRTDTQYF.

The V gene is TRBV21-1, the J gene TRBJ2-7; whether TRBD1, the table's D call, matches the DNA was not checked. TRBV21-1 represents a pseudogene. The CDR3 consists of 14 residues. DNA of the CDR3: TGTGCCAGCAGCAAAAACAGGGAATCCTACGAGCAGTACTTC. It is translated as CASSKNRESYEQYF.

The rearrangement links TRBV30 to TRBJ1-1; no clear D. Trimming took 3 bases from V and 0 from J, leaving 11 bases between them. This CDR3 spans 14 amino acids. CDR1 GTSNPN and CDR2 SVGIG come from the germline V gene (reference sequence). CDR3: CAWRADNLNTEAFF. The CDR3 region has the DNA TGTGCCTGGAGGGCAGACAATTTGAACACTGAAGCTTTCTTT.

V and J are TRBV27 and TRBJ2-6; maybe TRBD1 (5 bases). This CDR3 spans 15 amino acids. CDR1 MNHEY and CDR2 SMNVEV come from the germline V gene (reference sequence). V gave up 6 bases and J gave up 13 bases, with 22 bases separating them. The CDR3 nucleotides are TGTGCCAGCAGCATCAGACAGTCTCTCTCTCAGGTCCTGACTTTC. Translated, it gives CASSIRQSLSQVLTF.

The chain carries TRBV19 and TRBJ1-5; no firm D call. CDR1 and CDR2 from the germline V gene are LNHDA and SQIVND (reference sequence). CDR3 length equals 15 residues. Trimming took 5 bases from V and 4 from J, leaving 15 bases between them. This CDR3 is CASSLRLNLNQPQHF. DNA of the CDR3: TGTGCCAGTAGTCTCAGACTGAACCTTAATCAGCCCCAGCATTTT.

The CDR3 region is CASSARGDRGGTDTQYF. DNA for the CDR3: TGTGCCAGCAGCGCGAGAGGGGACAGGGGTGGCACAGATACGCAGTATTTT. The chain links TRBV9 to TRBJ2-3, with 10 bases lining up with TRBD1. Trimming cost V 3 bases and J 1 base; bases outside gene matches: 8. Germline V gives CDR1 SGDLS, CDR2 YYNGEE. CDR3 length: 17 residues.

The chain employs TRBV2 and TRBJ1-5; D is unresolved. Trimming pared 3 bases from V and 9 bases from J, leaving 15 bases between. CDR3 length: 14 amino acids. Germline V gene data show CDR1 as SNHLY and CDR2 as FYNNEI. The DNA of the CDR3 is TGTGCCAGCAGTGATCCTTGGGGAGATAGGCCCCAGCATTTT. Translated: CASSDPWGDRPQHF. Full variable domain (remainder filled in from reference TRBV2 and TRBJ1-5): EPEVTQTPSHQVTQMGQEVILRCVPISNHLYFYWYRQILGQKVEFLVSFYNNEISEKSEIFDDQFSVERPDGSNFTLKIRSTKLEDSAMYFCASSDPWGDRPQHFGDGTRLSIL.

The chain uses TRBV10-3 and TRBJ1-2; no clear D. CDR1 and CDR2 from the germline V gene are ENHRY and SYGVKD. V was shortened by 3 bases and J by 5 bases, with 10 bases between the two germline ends. The CDR3 extends over 13 amino acids. DNA for the CDR3: TGTGCCATCAGTGAAGGTGGGGAGTATGGCTACACCTTC. Its protein is CAISEGGEYGYTF.

The genes are TRBV10-2 and TRBJ2-7; 8 bases agree with TRBD1. The CDR3 is 12 residues long. Germline V gene lookup returns CDR1 WSHSY and CDR2 SAAADI. Losses at the gene ends were 10 bases for V and 9 bases for J; bases not matched to a gene: 11. CDR3 sequence: CATQGQDRGQYF. CDR3 bases: TGCGCCACCCAGGGACAGGATCGCGGGCAGTACTTC.

The J gene is TRBJ1-1, the V gene TRBV5-4; weak D call: TRBD1 (5 bases). Germline V gives CDR1 SGHNT, CDR2 YYREEE (reference sequence). Trimming cost V 4 bases and J 1 base, with 14 bases left between them. The CDR3 is 15 residues long. The CDR3 spells CASSMGPGGNTEAFF. The CDR3 DNA reads TGTGCCAGCAGCATGGGACCGGGTGGGAACACTGAAGCTTTCTTT.

The chain employs TRBV6-5 and TRBJ2-7; tentatively, D is TRBD2 (5 bases). With 7 bases removed from V and 6 bases from J, the gap between germline ends came to 13 bases. This CDR3 spans 12 amino acids. The germline gives CDR1 MNHEY, CDR2 SVGAGI. This CDR3 is CASNRRGSEQYF. The CDR3 DNA reads TGTGCCAGCAATCGACGAGGGAGCGAGCAGTACTTC.

The V gene is TRBV6-5, the J gene TRBJ1-5; D is undetermined. Germline V CDR1 and CDR2: MNHEY, SVGAGI. CDR3 length equals 13 residues. Trimming stripped 5 bases from V and 2 bases from J, with 7 bases between. CDR3 in amino acids: CASSREGNQPQHF. For the CDR3, the DNA is TGTGCCAGCAGTCGGGAGGGCAATCAGCCCCAGCATTTT.

V is TRBV2 and J is TRBJ2-7; possible D gene TRBD1, 5 bases. This CDR3 comprises 14 residues. Germline V gives CDR1 SNHLY, CDR2 FYNNEI. Between the trimmed V and J ends, which lost 3 bases and 0 bases, there was a span of 9 bases. CDR3 residues: CASSEGPSSYEQYF. CDR3 DNA sequence: TGTGCCAGCAGTGAGGGGCCAAGCTCCTACGAGCAGTACTTC.

The rearrangement uses TRBV3-1 (or the pseudogene TRBV3-2) and TRBJ2-7, with 11 bases identical to TRBD2. J was trimmed by 4 bases and V by 0 bases; bases with no gene match: 11. CDR3 length equals 18 residues. Germline CDR1 reads LGHDT; CDR2 reads YNNKEL (reference sequence). In DNA, the CDR3 is TGTGCCAGCAGCCAAGAACTGGGGCGACTAGCGGGGCCGTACGAGCAGTACTTC. Its protein product is CASSQELGRLAGPYEQYF.

The chain's CDR3 is CAWRASTFRDSYTDTQYF. The DNA for the CDR3 is TGTGCCTGGAGGGCATCGACATTCCGGGACTCGTACACAGATACGCAGTATTTT. V gene TRBV30 combines with J gene TRBJ2-3; TRBD2 might be the D (6 bases). V dropped 3 bases and J dropped 2 bases, with 24 bases sitting between them. The CDR3 totals 18 residues. Germline CDR1 reads GTSNPN; CDR2 reads SVGIG (reference sequence).

V gene TRBV2 combines with J gene TRBJ2-5; D is possibly TRBD2 (6 bases). Germline V gives CDR1 SNHLY, CDR2 FYNNEI. The CDR3 loop spans 14 amino acids. V lost 8 bases and J lost 2, with 15 bases in between. The CDR3 DNA is TGTGCCAGCGGGGCGGGGAGGAATCAAGAGACCCAGTACTTC. It yields the protein CASGAGRNQETQYF.

This chain uses TRBV5-1 with TRBJ2-1; 11 positions match TRBD2. J lost 5 bases, V lost 6 bases, and 10 bases had no gene match. Germline assignment: CDR1 SGHRS and CDR2 YFSETQ. This CDR3 is built from 16 residues. The CDR3 protein is CASTIAGGPVDNEQFF. In nucleotides, the CDR3 is TGCGCCAGCACCATAGCGGGGGGGCCGGTAGACAATGAGCAGTTCTTC. The full variable domain, with the rest looked up from reference TRBV5-1 and TRBJ2-1, is KAGVTQTPRYLIKTRGQQVTLSCSPISGHRSVSWYQQTPGQGLQFLFEYFSETQRNKGNFPGRFSGRQFSNSRSEMNVSTLELGDSALYLCASTIAGGPVDNEQFFGPGTRLTVL.

The V call is TRBV6-1, the J call TRBJ1-2; the match to TRBD1 covers 9 bases. This CDR3 is built from 18 residues. V lost 4 bases, J lost 4 bases, and 16 bases stayed unmatched. Germline assignment: CDR1 MNHNS and CDR2 SASEGT. For the CDR3, the DNA is TGTGCCAGCAGTGGGAGAGGGACAGGGAGAATCCTTACCTATGGCTACACCTTC. Protein sequence: CASSGRGTGRILTYGYTF.

The chain uses TRBV19 and TRBJ1-2; a possible D gene is TRBD1 (6 bases). Germline V gives CDR1 LNHDA, CDR2 SQIVND (reference sequence). The CDR3 consists of 15 residues. With 0 bases removed from V and 0 bases from J, the gap between germline ends came to 8 bases. CDR3 DNA sequence: TGTGCCAGTAGTATAGATCACAGGGCTAACTATGGCTACACCTTC. Protein sequence: CASSIDHRANYGYTF.

V gene TRBV29-1 combines with J gene TRBJ1-4, with D possibly TRBD1 on 5 matching bases. CDR3 length: 14 amino acids. Germline V gene data show CDR1 as SQVTM and CDR2 as ANQGSEA. V lost 1 base to trimming and J lost 6 bases, with 12 bases between them. The CDR3 coding sequence is TGCAGCGTTGAAGTTGTCCGGGGGGATGAAAAACTGTTTTTT. It yields the protein CSVEVVRGDEKLFF.

The rearrangement joins TRBV5-1 to TRBJ2-5; 7 bases fit TRBD2. V trimming: 4 bases; J trimming: 4 bases; junction bases outside the gene matches: 7. This CDR3 has 14 residues. The germline CDR1 and CDR2 sequences are SGHRS and YFSETQ. CDR3 DNA sequence: TGCGCCAGCAGCGGGCCGGGGAGGGGAGAGACCCAGTACTTC. This translates into CASSGPGRGETQYF.

This chain connects TRBV5-1 to TRBJ2-7; 10 positions match TRBD2. The germline gives CDR1 SGHRS, CDR2 YFSETQ. V lost 2 bases, J lost 3 bases, and 8 bases stayed unmatched. The CDR3 contains 16 residues. For the CDR3, the DNA is TGCGCCAGCAGCTTTATCACTAGCGGGGACCACTACGAGCAGTACTTC. Encoded protein: CASSFITSGDHYEQYF.

The rearrangement joins TRBV7-9 to TRBJ1-3; D perhaps matches TRBD1 (6 bases). Germline CDR1 reads SEHNR; CDR2 reads FQNEAQ (reference sequence). The CDR3 spans 15 residues. Trimming removed 6 bases from V and 0 bases from J, with 12 bases in between. CDR3 region: CASRNQGLSGNTIYF. The CDR3 DNA is TGTGCCAGCAGAAACCAGGGGCTCTCTGGAAACACCATATATTTT.

The chain is built from TRBV6-6 and TRBJ2-1, with 7 bases that match TRBD2. This CDR3 comprises 16 residues. CDR1 is MNHNY and CDR2 is SVGAGI in the germline V gene (reference sequence). Trimming at V came to 8 bases and at J to 6 bases, leaving 16 bases not matched to a gene. The CDR3 here is CASSHTAGDPGNEQFF. The CDR3 DNA follows: TGTGCCAGCTCTCACACCGCGGGAGACCCGGGCAATGAGCAGTTCTTC.

The gene calls are TRBV4-2 and TRBJ2-7; TRBD2 matches at 10 bases. The junction had 8 bases not matched to a gene; V was cut back by 1 base and J by 2 bases. Looked up from germline, CDR1 is LGHNA and CDR2 is YNFKEQ. This CDR3 is 17 amino acids long. CDR3 DNA: TGTGCCAGCAGCCAAGCTCTACTAGCGGGAAGTGCCTACGAGCAGTACTTC. This translates into CASSQALLAGSAYEQYF.

This clone was detected once. The CDR3 loop is CASSQETGGYTGELFF. In DNA form, the CDR3 reads TGTGCCAGCAGCCAAGAGACAGGGGGGTACACCGGGGAGCTGTTTTTT. V usage is TRBV3-1 (or the pseudogene TRBV3-2) and J usage is TRBJ2-2; 9 positions match TRBD1. J was trimmed by 3 bases and V by 0 bases; bases with no gene match: 2. The germline gives CDR1 LGHDT, CDR2 YNNKEL (reference sequence). The CDR3 extends over 16 amino acids.

The rearrangement uses TRBV6-5 and TRBJ2-7; 11 bases line up with TRBD1. Trimming removed 3 bases from V and 3 bases from J; junction bases left unmatched: 7. The CDR3 consists of 16 residues. In germline, CDR1 is MNHEY, CDR2 SVGAGI. CDR3 loop: CASSYMSGTGGYEQYF. In nucleotides, the CDR3 is TGTGCCAGCAGTTATATGTCCGGGACAGGGGGCTACGAGCAGTACTTC.

This clone was observed a handful of times. This chain connects TRBV5-1 to TRBJ2-7; 7 bases line up with TRBD1. The trim removed 0 bases at V and 0 bases at J, leaving 3 bases unmatched. The CDR3 extends over 15 amino acids. Germline values: CDR1 SGHRS, CDR2 YFSETQ. The CDR3 coding sequence is TGCGCCAGCAGCTTGGGGGGACAGCTCTCCTACGAGCAGTACTTC. Its protein is CASSLGGQLSYEQYF.

J is TRBJ2-7 and V is TRBV5-1; a weak D match, TRBD2 (5 bases). The germline V gene encodes CDR1 SGHRS and CDR2 YFSETQ. The CDR3 length is 16 residues. The V end was cut by 0 bases, the J end by 2 bases, with 15 bases between. CDR3 bases: TGCGCCAGCAGCTTGGCCGTGGGAGAGGTGACCTACGAGCAGTACTTC. Translated, it gives CASSLAVGEVTYEQYF. Complete variable domain (other parts from reference TRBV5-1 and TRBJ2-7): KAGVTQTPRYLIKTRGQQVTLSCSPISGHRSVSWYQQTPGQGLQFLFEYFSETQRNKGNFPGRFSGRQFSNSRSEMNVSTLELGDSALYLCASSLAVGEVTYEQYFGPGTRLTVT.

The chain has TRBV3-1 (or the pseudogene TRBV3-2) and TRBJ2-7; 8 bases align to TRBD2. The length of the CDR3 is 14 residues. CDR1 LGHDT and CDR2 YNNKEL come from the germline V gene (reference sequence). V lost 3 bases to trimming and J lost 4 bases; unmatched junction nucleotides: 5. The CDR3 region is CASSHGTRSYEQYF. The CDR3 DNA is TGTGCCAGCAGCCACGGGACTAGATCTTACGAGCAGTACTTC.

The chain has TRBV30 and TRBJ1-4; D ambiguous. This CDR3 contains 16 residues. Per the germline V gene, CDR1 is GTSNPN and CDR2 is SVGIG (reference sequence). V gave up 1 base and J gave up 0 bases, with 12 bases separating them. As DNA, the CDR3 is TGTGCCTGGAGTGGTGGCAGTAGCTCAACTAATGAAAAACTGTTTTTT. Translating it yields CAWSGGSSSTNEKLFF.